This T cell receptor beta chain was retrieved from a study of cytomegalovirus exposure and HLA in healthy donors. Both 60 Vbeta primers and 13 Jbeta primers went into the PCR. Assay: immunoSEQ multiplex PCR; the TCRdb copy retains only in-frame clones and omits some. The sample carries 100,000 to 150,000 clones, about 10% recorded once. CDR3 length equals 11 residues. The V gene lost 4 bases and the J gene lost 14 bases, with 13 bases spanning the gap. CDR1 and CDR2 (germline): LGHNA, YNFKEQ. The V and J genes are TRBV4-2 and TRBJ2-3; D is perhaps TRBD2 (7 bases). This sequence was found in a young woman in good health and CMV-seropositive. The sequenced material came from PBMCs. As DNA, the CDR3 is TGTGCCAGCAGCCGGGGGGGCCGATGGTATTTT. Amino acid sequence: CASSRGGRWYF.